The clone carrying this TCR beta chain was seen only a few times. Its antigen is not known. MiXCR was run by TCRdb on the 5' RACE reads, yielding one entry per CDR3 protein. This sample has 510,000 or so distinct CDR3 sequences, with under 25% found just once. The record originates from a study of T cells after yellow fever vaccination. Study-wide points: Some clonotypes were seen in both the CD4 and the CD8 compartments. These made up a small share and likely arose from convergent recombination. Reappearing after the booster were most of the clones from primary vaccination (about 96% CD4, 85% to 90% CD8).

Germline lookup yields CDR1 SGHRS and CDR2 YFSETQ. CDR3 length: 14 amino acids. V lost 4 bases and J 7 bases, leaving 12 bases between the germline ends. The source was PBMCs, collected 15 days after the yellow fever booster vaccination. The sequence was obtained from a man in his thirties or forties who received the YFV17D yellow fever vaccine. The genes are TRBV5-1 and TRBJ1-6, with D perhaps TRBD1 (6 bases). The CDR3 loop is CASSRQVDNSPLHF. CDR3 nucleotide sequence: TGCGCCAGCAGCCGACAGGTTGACAATTCACCCCTCCACTTT.